Listed below are T cell receptor beta chains from one sample, sequenced in a study of early T cells in non-severe SARS-CoV-2 infection. TCRdb independently ran MiXCR on the 5' RACE reads; one entry per CDR3 protein. The data hold under 75,000 distinct CDR3 sequences, with around 13% observed a single time. Sequencing was carried out using whole blood. These receptors were obtained from an adult who was a healthcare worker with PCR-confirmed SARS-CoV-2 infection or an uninfected control (not recorded which). Both conserved end residues are part of each CDR3. Each record gives: J gene, V gene, D gene, clone size, CDR3 protein, CDR3 DNA. D genes are given only for firm matches. A row's size may be missing; if present it is once, few, many or a size class.

>TRBJ2-7|TRBV20-1|TRBD1|.
CSAFLQGAPWEQYF
TGCAGTGCTTTCCTCCAGGGGGCTCCCTGGGAGCAGTACTTC
>TRBJ1-1|TRBV15|TRBD1|many
CATSGHGTANTEAFF
TGTGCCACCAGCGGGCACGGGACAGCCAACACTGAAGCTTTCTTT
>TRBJ2-3|TRBV24-1|.|once
CATSGTRDWAQYF
TGTGCCACCAGTGGAACTAGAGACTGGGCGCAGTATTTT
>TRBJ2-5|TRBV4-3|.|few
CASSHRGGTQETQYF
TGCGCCAGCAGCCACAGAGGCGGCACCCAAGAGACCCAGTACTTC
>TRBJ1-1|TRBV28|TRBD1|few
CASSLRATGGSEAFF
TGTGCCAGCAGTTTACGCGCGACAGGGGGCTCTGAAGCTTTCTTT
>TRBJ2-1|TRBV20-1|.|.
CSASQGGGPNEQFF
TGCAGTGCTAGTCAGGGAGGGGGTCCCAATGAGCAGTTCTTC
>TRBJ2-6|TRBV19|.|many
CASRTGTFSSGANVLTF
TGTGCCAGTAGAACCGGGACATTCTCATCTGGGGCCAACGTCCTGACTTTC
>TRBJ1-1|TRBV27|.|many
CASSTRPANTEAFF
TGTGCCAGCAGTACGAGACCTGCGAACACTGAAGCTTTCTTT
>TRBJ2-7|TRBV27|TRBD1|.
CASSSRTGSAYEQYF
TGTGCCAGCAGTTCCCGGACAGGGAGTGCCTACGAGCAGTACTTC
>TRBJ1-2|TRBV29-1|.|many
CSVEEGYGYTF
TGCAGCGTTGAAGAGGGGTATGGCTACACCTTC
>TRBJ2-3|TRBV29-1|.|.
CSVEGLRGSTDTQYF
TGCAGCGTTGAAGGCCTCCGGGGGAGCACAGATACGCAGTATTTT
>TRBJ2-3|TRBV5-1|.|.
CASSLDSSPDTQYF
TGCGCCAGCAGCTTGGACAGTTCCCCAGATACGCAGTATTTT
>TRBJ2-3|TRBV29-1|.|few
CSVGGQYTDTQYF
TGCAGCGTTGGGGGCCAATACACAGATACGCAGTATTTT
>TRBJ2-1|TRBV29-1|.|.
CSVVHVYNEQFF
TGCAGCGTAGTACACGTATACAATGAGCAGTTCTTC
>TRBJ2-1|TRBV20-1|.|few
CSVLPGAYNEQFF
TGCAGTGTTTTGCCGGGAGCCTACAATGAGCAGTTCTTC
>TRBJ1-5|TRBV10-3|.|.
CAISPDNQPQHF
TGTGCCATCTCTCCCGACAATCAGCCCCAGCATTTT
>TRBJ2-2|TRBV10-3|.|.
CAISEGLPNTGELFF
TGTGCCATCAGTGAGGGACTTCCGAACACCGGGGAGCTGTTTTTT
>TRBJ1-2|TRBV7-9|.|.
CASSSGTDYGYIF
TGTGCCAGCAGCTCAGGGACGGACTATGGCTACATCTTC
>TRBJ1-2|TRBV29-1|.|.
CSVEATYGYTF
TGCAGCGTTGAAGCGACCTATGGCTACACCTTC
>TRBJ2-7|TRBV18|.|many
CASSPLMTATYEQYF
TGTGCCAGCTCACCGCTCATGACAGCAACCTACGAGCAGTACTTC
>TRBJ2-7|TRBV5-1|TRBD1|.
CASSLEGQGYEQYF
TGCGCCAGCAGCTTGGAGGGACAGGGCTACGAGCAGTACTTC
>TRBJ2-1|TRBV20-1|.|many
CSARRGGAYNEQFF
TGCAGTGCTAGACGGGGCGGGGCCTACAATGAGCAGTTCTTC
>TRBJ2-2|TRBV6-4|.|.
CASSEDTGRTGELFF
TGTGCCAGCAGTGAAGACACGGGACGCACCGGGGAGCTGTTTTTT
>TRBJ1-4|TRBV2|TRBD1|few
CASSETGTANEKLFF
TGTGCCAGCAGTGAAACGGGGACAGCGAATGAAAAACTGTTTTTT
>TRBJ2-7|TRBV12-3/TRBV12-4|.|few
CASSPSGGGNSYEQYF
TGTGCCAGCAGCCCGTCCGGTGGCGGTAACTCCTACGAGCAGTACTTC
>TRBJ2-3|TRBV20-1|TRBD1|few
CSASDRGFTDTQYF
TGCAGTGCTTCCGACAGGGGGTTCACAGATACGCAGTATTTT
>TRBJ2-7|TRBV6-2/TRBV6-3|.|few
CASIDPGVYEQYF
TGTGCCAGCATCGATCCGGGGGTCTACGAGCAGTACTTC
>TRBJ2-5|TRBV28|TRBD1|many
CASSPRGRKETQYF
TGTGCCAGCAGTCCTAGGGGGCGCAAAGAGACCCAGTACTTC
>TRBJ1-1|TRBV5-1|.|.
CASSSGLDLLGQAFF
TGCGCCAGCAGCTCCGGTTTGGACCTCCTTGGGCAGGCTTTCTTT
>TRBJ1-1|TRBV28|.|.
CASSLLGSTEAFF
TGTGCCAGCAGTTTATTGGGGAGCACTGAAGCTTTCTTT
>TRBJ2-1|TRBV9|TRBD2|few
CASSVVAGVNEQFF
TGTGCCAGCAGCGTAGTAGCGGGAGTCAATGAGCAGTTCTTC
>TRBJ2-7|TRBV11-1|.|once
CASSALTQLTREQYF
TGTGCCAGCAGCGCATTGACTCAACTCACGAGGGAGCAGTACTTC
>TRBJ2-3|TRBV5-1|TRBD2|few
CASSLGPGTSGTDTQYF
TGCGCCAGCAGCTTGGGTCCCGGGACTAGCGGCACAGATACGCAGTATTTT
>TRBJ2-5|TRBV29-1|TRBD1|.
CSAGQAETQYF
TGCAGCGCTGGACAGGCCGAGACCCAGTACTTC
>TRBJ2-3|TRBV2|TRBD2|.
CAGTGGDTQYF
TGTGCCGGTACGGGAGGAGATACGCAGTATTTT
>TRBJ1-1|TRBV5-1|.|.
CASSLLWTGTEAFF
TGCGCCAGCAGCCTGCTGTGGACCGGTACTGAAGCTTTCTTT
>TRBJ2-3|TRBV20-1|.|.
CSARDTESSTDTQYF
TGCAGTGCTAGAGATACAGAATCTAGCACAGATACGCAGTATTTT
>TRBJ2-2|TRBV6-2/TRBV6-3|TRBD1|few
CASRATGGTGELFF
TGTGCCAGCAGGGCTACAGGGGGCACCGGGGAGCTGTTTTTT
>TRBJ2-5|TRBV10-3|.|many
CAIKEGETQYF
TGTGCCATCAAGGAGGGAGAGACCCAGTACTTC
>TRBJ1-1|TRBV29-1|.|.
CSVRGGFGDTEAFF
TGCAGCGTTCGTGGGGGTTTCGGAGACACTGAAGCTTTCTTT
>TRBJ1-5|TRBV7-8|TRBD1|many
CASSSLVTKDRGNNQPQHF
TGTGCCAGCAGCTCACTGGTGACAAAGGACAGGGGGAACAATCAGCCCCAGCATTTT
>TRBJ1-5|TRBV19|TRBD1|.
CASSNPDRGANQPQHF
TGTGCCAGTAGCAATCCGGACAGGGGGGCAAATCAGCCCCAGCATTTT
>TRBJ2-6|TRBV6-1|.|few
CAGSQGASGANVLTF
TGTGCCGGCAGCCAAGGGGCCTCTGGGGCCAACGTCCTGACTTTC
>TRBJ2-7|TRBV20-1|TRBD2|.
CSALGTSGILNEQYF
TGCAGTGCTCTCGGGACTAGCGGGATCCTGAACGAGCAGTACTTC
>TRBJ2-3|TRBV7-8|.|.
CASSSTSTDTQYF
TGTGCCAGCAGCTCAACTTCCACAGATACGCAGTATTTT
>TRBJ2-7|TRBV3-1|.|.
CASSQVEGSSYEQYF
TGTGCCAGCAGCCAAGTAGAGGGGAGCTCCTACGAGCAGTACTTC
>TRBJ2-7|TRBV28|TRBD2|many
CASSAPGLGREQYF
TGTGCCAGCAGTGCTCCGGGACTAGGTCGCGAGCAGTACTTC
>TRBJ2-3|TRBV6-4|.|.
CASSEVASTDTQYF
TGTGCCAGCAGTGAAGTGGCCAGCACAGATACGCAGTATTTT
>TRBJ2-7|TRBV5-6|.|many
CASTHRVGGGEQYF
TGTGCCAGCACCCACCGGGTTGGGGGCGGCGAGCAGTACTTC
>TRBJ1-2|TRBV5-1|TRBD1|few
CASSSGQGIDGYTF
TGCGCCAGCAGCTCGGGACAGGGAATAGATGGCTACACCTTC
>TRBJ2-7|TRBV3-1|TRBD2|many
CASSLAGPTYEQYF
TGTGCCAGCAGCCTAGCGGGACCTACCTACGAGCAGTACTTC
>TRBJ1-4|TRBV9|.|.
CASSLSLWDPRATNEKLFF
TGTGCCAGCAGCCTTTCCCTCTGGGACCCAAGGGCAACTAATGAAAAACTGTTTTTT
>TRBJ2-1|TRBV29-1|TRBD1|many
CSVEVVGQGGNEQFF
TGCAGCGTTGAAGTTGTAGGACAGGGTGGGAATGAGCAGTTCTTC